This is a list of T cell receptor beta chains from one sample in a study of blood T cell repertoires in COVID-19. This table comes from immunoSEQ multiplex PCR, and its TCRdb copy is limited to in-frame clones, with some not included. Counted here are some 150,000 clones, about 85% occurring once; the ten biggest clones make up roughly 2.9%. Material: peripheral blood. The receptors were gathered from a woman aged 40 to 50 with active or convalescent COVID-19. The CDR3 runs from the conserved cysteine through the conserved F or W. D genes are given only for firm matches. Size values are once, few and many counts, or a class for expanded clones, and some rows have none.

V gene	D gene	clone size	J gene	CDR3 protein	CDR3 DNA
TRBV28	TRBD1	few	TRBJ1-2	CASSVPGQRYGYTF	TGTGCCAGCAGCGTCCCGGGACAGCGTTATGGCTACACCTTC
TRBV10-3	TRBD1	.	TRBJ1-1	CAISWDRSNTEAFF	TGTGCCATCAGCTGGGACAGATCGAACACTGAAGCTTTCTTT
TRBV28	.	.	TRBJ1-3	CASSWFTGSSGNTIYF	TGTGCCAGCAGTTGGTTCACAGGGAGCTCTGGAAACACCATATATTTT
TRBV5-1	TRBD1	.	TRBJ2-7	CASSLGQGAHEQYF	TGCGCCAGCAGCCTAGGACAGGGGGCCCACGAGCAGTACTTC
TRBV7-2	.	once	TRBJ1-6	CASSLGGQSNSPLHF	TGTGCCAGCAGCTTAGGGGGGCAGAGCAATTCACCCCTCCACTTT
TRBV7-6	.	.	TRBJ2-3	CASSLGGGQREQYF	TGTGCCAGCAGCTTGGGAGGGGGGCAGAGAGAGCAGTATTTT
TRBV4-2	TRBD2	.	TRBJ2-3	CASSQDRGGRGSTDTQYF	TGTGCCAGCAGCCAAGATAGGGGAGGGAGAGGGAGCACAGATACGCAGTATTTT
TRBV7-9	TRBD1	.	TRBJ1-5	CASSRTGVRVEPQHF	TGTGCCAGCAGTCGGACAGGGGTACGTGTGGAGCCCCAGCATTTT
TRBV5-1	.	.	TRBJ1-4	CASSSRLATNEKLFF	TGCGCCAGCAGCTCGAGACTTGCAACTAATGAAAAACTGTTTTTT
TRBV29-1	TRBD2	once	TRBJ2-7	CSVRGGEGYEQYF	TGCAGCGTGAGGGGAGGGGAGGGGTACGAGCAGTACTTC
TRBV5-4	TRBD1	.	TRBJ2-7	CASSLGGQGGYEQYF	TGTGCCAGCAGCTTGGGGGGACAGGGAGGTTACGAGCAGTACTTC
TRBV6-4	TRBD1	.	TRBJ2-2	CASSEHGDSDTGELFF	TGTGCCAGCAGTGAGCACGGGGACAGTGACACCGGGGAGCTGTTTTTT
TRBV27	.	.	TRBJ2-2	CASSAGRLTGELFF	TGTGCCAGCAGTGCGGGACGGCTGACCGGGGAGCTGTTTTTT
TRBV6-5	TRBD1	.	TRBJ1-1	CASSYSIQGGFTEAFF	TGTGCCAGCAGTTACTCGATTCAGGGGGGATTCACTGAAGCTTTCTTT
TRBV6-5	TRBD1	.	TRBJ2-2	CASRGDRGSVGELFF	TGTGCCAGCAGAGGGGACAGGGGATCTGTCGGGGAGCTGTTTTTT
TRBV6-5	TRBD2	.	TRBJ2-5	CASRTSGIRGETQYF	TGTGCCAGCAGGACTAGCGGGATTCGGGGAGAGACCCAGTACTTC
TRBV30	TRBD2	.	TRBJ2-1	CAWSVSGLARQFF	TGTGCCTGGAGTGTTTCGGGACTAGCTCGGCAGTTCTTC
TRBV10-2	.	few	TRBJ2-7	CASSEYGNSYEQYF	TGCGCCAGCAGTGAGTACGGGAACTCCTACGAGCAGTACTTC
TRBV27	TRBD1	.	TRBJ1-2	CASSFRNPGQGEYGYTF	TGTGCCAGCAGTTTCCGCAATCCTGGACAGGGGGAATATGGCTACACCTTC
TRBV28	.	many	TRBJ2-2	CASRQANTGELFF	TGTGCCAGCAGACAGGCGAACACCGGGGAGCTGTTTTTT
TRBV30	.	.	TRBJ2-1	CAWSVMGSNEQFF	TGTGCCTGGAGTGTAATGGGGAGCAATGAGCAGTTCTTC
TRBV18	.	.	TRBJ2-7	CASSPETGPSYEQYF	TGTGCCAGCTCACCAGAGACAGGTCCCTCCTACGAGCAGTACTTC
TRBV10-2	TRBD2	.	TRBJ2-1	CASRHLASGSNEQFF	TGCGCCAGCAGACATTTGGCTAGCGGGTCTAATGAGCAGTTCTTC
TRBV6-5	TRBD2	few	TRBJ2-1	CASSPLAGRLWIF	TGTGCCAGCAGTCCCCTAGCGGGGAGGCTCTGGATCTTC
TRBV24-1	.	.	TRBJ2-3	CATSDYGRDTQYF	TGTGCCACCAGTGATTACGGCAGGGATACGCAGTATTTT
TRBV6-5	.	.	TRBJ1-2	CASSYGRENYGYTF	TGTGCCAGCAGTTACGGGAGGGAAAACTATGGCTACACCTTC
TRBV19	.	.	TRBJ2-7	CASRQDIGVAYEQYF	TGTGCCAGTAGGCAAGACATCGGGGTCGCCTACGAGCAGTACTTC
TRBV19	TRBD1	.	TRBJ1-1	CASKDRGQAFF	TGTGCCAGTAAGGACAGGGGGCAAGCTTTCTTT
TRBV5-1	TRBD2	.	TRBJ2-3	CASSSASGGVDTQYF	TGCGCCAGCAGCTCCGCTAGCGGGGGGGTAGATACGCAGTATTTT
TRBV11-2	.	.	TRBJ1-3	CASIIGNTIYF	TGTGCCAGCATCATTGGAAACACCATATATTTT
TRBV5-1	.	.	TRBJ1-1	CASRGDGNTEAFF	TGCGCCAGCCGGGGGGACGGGAACACTGAAGCTTTCTTT
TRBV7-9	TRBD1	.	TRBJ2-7	CASSLPGQPHEQYF	TGTGCCAGCAGCTTACCGGGACAGCCCCACGAGCAGTACTTC
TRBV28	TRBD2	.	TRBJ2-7	CASSSSGRPGEEYEQYF	TGTGCCAGCAGTTCGAGCGGGAGACCCGGGGAGGAGTACGAGCAGTACTTC
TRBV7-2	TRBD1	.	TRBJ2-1	CASSFGTGINEQFF	TGTGCCAGCAGCTTCGGGACAGGGATCAATGAGCAGTTCTTC
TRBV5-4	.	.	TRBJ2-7	CASAEGAEQYF	TGTGCCAGCGCGGAGGGTGCCGAGCAGTACTTC
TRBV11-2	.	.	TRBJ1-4	CASSFTSTESNEKLFF	TGTGCCAGCAGCTTCACTTCGACAGAATCTAATGAAAAACTGTTTTTT
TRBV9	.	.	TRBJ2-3	CASSVKWGDGTQYF	TGTGCCAGCAGCGTTAAGTGGGGAGATGGTACGCAGTATTTT
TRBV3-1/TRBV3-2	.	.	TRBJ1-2	CASSHRANYGYTF	TGTGCCAGCAGCCACAGGGCTAACTATGGCTACACCTTC
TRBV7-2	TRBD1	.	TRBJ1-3	CASRLDRVSGNTIYF	TGTGCCAGCAGGTTGGACAGGGTTTCTGGAAACACCATATATTTT
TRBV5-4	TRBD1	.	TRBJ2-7	CASSLAFGQGVGEQYF	TGTGCCAGCAGCTTGGCCTTCGGACAGGGGGTGGGGGAGCAGTACTTC
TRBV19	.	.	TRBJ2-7	CASRDPKDSSYEQYF	TGTGCCAGTAGGGATCCGAAGGACTCCTCCTACGAGCAGTACTTC
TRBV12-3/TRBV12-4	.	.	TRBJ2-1	CASSFYSNEQFF	TGTGCCAGCAGTTTCTACAGCAATGAGCAGTTCTTC
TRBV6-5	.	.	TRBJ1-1	CASSGGATNTEAFF	TGTGCCAGCTCCGGCGGGGCCACAAACACTGAAGCTTTCTTT
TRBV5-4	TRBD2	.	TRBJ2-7	CASSAGTSGSGNYEQYF	TGTGCCAGCAGCGCCGGGACTAGCGGGAGTGGGAACTACGAGCAGTACTTC
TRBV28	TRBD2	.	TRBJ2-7	CASSLAAGGTYEQYF	TGTGCCAGCAGTTTAGCGGCGGGGGGGACGTACGAGCAGTACTTC
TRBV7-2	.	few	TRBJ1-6	CASSWTSGALHF	TGTGCCAGCAGCTGGACCTCGGGAGCCCTCCACTTT
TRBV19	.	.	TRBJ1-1	CASSIKVRGNTEAFF	TGTGCCAGTAGTATTAAGGTCAGGGGGAACACTGAAGCTTTCTTT
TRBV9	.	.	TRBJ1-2	CASSPGLRGYTF	TGTGCCAGCAGCCCGGGACTTAGGGGCTACACCTTC
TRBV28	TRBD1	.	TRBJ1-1	CASSSSGTGGAWYTEAFF	TGTGCCAGCAGTTCATCCGGGACAGGGGGCGCGTGGTACACTGAAGCTTTCTTT
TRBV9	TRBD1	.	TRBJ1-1	CASSAGTGNTEAFF	TGTGCCAGCAGCGCCGGGACAGGGAACACTGAAGCTTTCTTT
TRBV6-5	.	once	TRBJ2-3	CASSSARQAYTQYF	TGTGCCAGCAGTTCGGCTAGACAGGCTTATACGCAGTATTTT
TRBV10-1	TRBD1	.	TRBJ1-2	CASSSRTGEGYTF	TGCGCCAGCAGTTCTCGGACAGGGGAGGGCTACACCTTC